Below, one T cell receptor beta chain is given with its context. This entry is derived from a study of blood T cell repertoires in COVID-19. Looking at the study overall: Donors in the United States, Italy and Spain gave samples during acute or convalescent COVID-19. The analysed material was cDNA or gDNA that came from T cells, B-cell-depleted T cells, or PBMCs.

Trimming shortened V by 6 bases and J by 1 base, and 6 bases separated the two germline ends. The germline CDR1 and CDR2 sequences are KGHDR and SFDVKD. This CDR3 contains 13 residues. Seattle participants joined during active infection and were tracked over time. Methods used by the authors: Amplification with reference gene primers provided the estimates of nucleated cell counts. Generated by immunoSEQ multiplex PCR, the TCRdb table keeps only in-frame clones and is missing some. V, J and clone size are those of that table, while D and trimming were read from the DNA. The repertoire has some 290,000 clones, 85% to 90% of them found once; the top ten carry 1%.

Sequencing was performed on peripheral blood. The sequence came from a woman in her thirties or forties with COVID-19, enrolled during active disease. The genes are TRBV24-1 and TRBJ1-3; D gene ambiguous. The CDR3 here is CATSFTSGNTIYF. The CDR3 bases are TGTGCCACCAGTTTCACATCTGGAAACACCATATATTTT.